The sequence of this T cell receptor (beta chain) was determined in a study of T cells after yellow fever vaccination. Study context: Some fractions had low cell numbers, and these were prepared with SMART-Seq v4 Ultra Low Input.

As concerns this clonotype: Its target is unknown.

TCR cDNA, made by 5'RACE template switching, carried an added universal primer site and UMIs. TCRdb re-called the 5' RACE reads with MiXCR, one entry per CDR3 protein. The sample has 450,000 to 550,000 distinct CDR3 sequences; about a fifth are singletons. Study-level points and caveats: In post-booster samples, most primary-vaccination clones reappeared (roughly 96% CD4, 88% CD8). The bulk population could contribute abundant contaminating clonotypes to FACS-sorted repertoires.

This sequence was found in a man aged 18 to 29 who received the YFV17D yellow fever vaccine. The sequencing here drew on PBMCs, taken more than 20 days after the first yellow fever vaccination.

The CDR3 reads CASSQRLAGKQFF. CDR3 in DNA: TGCGCCAGCAGCCAAAGACTAGCGGGGAAGCAGTTCTTC. The chain uses TRBV4-3 and TRBJ2-1, with 11 bases fitting TRBD2. Germline V gene data show CDR1 as LGHNA and CDR2 as YSLEER. This CDR3 comprises 13 residues. V gave up 2 bases and J gave up 11 bases; unmatched junction bases: 2.